A selection of T cell receptor beta chains follows, all from one sample in a study of T cells after yellow fever vaccination. TCRdb re-derived calls from the 5' RACE reads in MiXCR, one entry per CDR3 protein. Found here are 310,000 or so distinct CDR3 sequences, around 7% of them singletons; the top ten hold 15% to 20%. Source: PBMCs, taken roughly 47 days after the first yellow fever vaccination. Receptor source: a man aged 18-30 years who received the YFV17D yellow fever vaccine. The CDR3 runs from the conserved cysteine through the conserved F or W. A D gene is named only where the DNA matches it firmly. A row's size may be missing; if present it is once, few, many or a size class.

V gene: TRBV7-2
D gene: -
clone size: -
J gene: TRBJ2-7
CDR3 protein: CASSLSRLSTYEQYF
CDR3 DNA: TGTGCCAGCAGCTTGTCGCGACTATCTACCTACGAGCAGTACTTC

V gene: TRBV5-1
D gene: -
clone size: many
J gene: TRBJ2-5
CDR3 protein: CASTDPGQRETQYF
CDR3 DNA: TGCGCCAGCACCGACCCCGGACAGAGGGAGACCCAGTACTTC

V gene: TRBV29-1
D gene: -
clone size: -
J gene: TRBJ2-2
CDR3 protein: CSVEDLQGSYGELFF
CDR3 DNA: TGCAGCGTTGAAGATCTGCAGGGATCGTACGGGGAGCTGTTTTTT

V gene: TRBV7-9
D gene: -
clone size: -
J gene: TRBJ1-4
CDR3 protein: CASSLEGWMNWDEKLFF
CDR3 DNA: TGTGCCAGCAGCTTAGAGGGGTGGATGAATTGGGATGAAAAACTGTTTTTT

V gene: TRBV5-1
D gene: TRBD1
clone size: many
J gene: TRBJ1-1
CDR3 protein: CASSSGTGNTEAFF
CDR3 DNA: TGCGCCAGCAGTTCTGGGACAGGGAACACTGAAGCTTTCTTT

V gene: TRBV14
D gene: -
clone size: few
J gene: TRBJ2-5
CDR3 protein: CASSYRGGETQYF
CDR3 DNA: TGTGCCAGCTCATATCGAGGAGGAGAGACCCAGTACTTC

V gene: TRBV7-2
D gene: -
clone size: few
J gene: TRBJ1-5
CDR3 protein: CASSLDGLSNQPQHF
CDR3 DNA: TGTGCCAGCAGCTTAGACGGCCTGAGCAATCAGCCCCAGCATTTT

V gene: TRBV7-8
D gene: -
clone size: -
J gene: TRBJ1-5
CDR3 protein: CASSLANQGNQPQHF
CDR3 DNA: TGTGCCAGCAGCTTAGCCAACCAGGGAAATCAGCCCCAGCATTTT

V gene: TRBV4-2
D gene: -
clone size: -
J gene: TRBJ1-2
CDR3 protein: CASSQDSAKPGIVGYTF
CDR3 DNA: TGTGCCAGCAGCCAAGATAGCGCTAAGCCAGGGATTGTGGGCTACACCTTC

V gene: TRBV7-3
D gene: -
clone size: few
J gene: TRBJ2-2
CDR3 protein: CASSLSEPGELFF
CDR3 DNA: TGTGCCAGCAGCTTATCTGAACCCGGGGAGCTGTTTTTT

V gene: TRBV6-1
D gene: -
clone size: few
J gene: TRBJ1-5
CDR3 protein: CASSVNRDLNQPQHF
CDR3 DNA: TGTGCCAGCAGTGTCAACCGGGACTTAAATCAGCCCCAGCATTTT

V gene: TRBV5-1
D gene: -
clone size: few
J gene: TRBJ2-5
CDR3 protein: CASSFLTATQETQYF
CDR3 DNA: TGCGCCAGCAGCTTCTTGACAGCGACACAAGAGACCCAGTACTTC

V gene: TRBV6-1
D gene: TRBD1
clone size: -
J gene: TRBJ1-6
CDR3 protein: CASRKPGTGGNSPLHF
CDR3 DNA: TGTGCCAGCAGAAAGCCCGGGACAGGGGGGAATTCACCCCTCCACTTT

V gene: TRBV5-1
D gene: TRBD2
clone size: many
J gene: TRBJ2-5
CDR3 protein: CASSPGGDQETQYF
CDR3 DNA: TGTGCCAGCAGCCCCGGGGGGGATCAAGAGACCCAGTACTTC

V gene: TRBV13
D gene: -
clone size: many
J gene: TRBJ1-5
CDR3 protein: CASSLGPQPQHF
CDR3 DNA: TGTGCCAGCAGCTTAGGGCCTCAGCCCCAGCATTTT

V gene: TRBV5-4
D gene: TRBD2
clone size: few
J gene: TRBJ2-2
CDR3 protein: CASSAGGGDAGELFF
CDR3 DNA: TGTGCCAGCAGCGCCGGCGGGGGGGACGCCGGGGAGCTGTTTTTT

V gene: TRBV9
D gene: TRBD2
clone size: -
J gene: TRBJ2-5
CDR3 protein: CASSGGGTSRGETQYF
CDR3 DNA: TGTGCCAGCAGCGGTGGGGGGACTAGTCGGGGAGAGACCCAGTACTTC

V gene: TRBV20-1
D gene: -
clone size: -
J gene: TRBJ1-5
CDR3 protein: CSAKQGRGQPQHF
CDR3 DNA: TGCAGTGCTAAACAGGGCAGGGGTCAGCCCCAGCATTTT

V gene: TRBV15
D gene: TRBD2
clone size: -
J gene: TRBJ2-5
CDR3 protein: CATSSGLDQETQYF
CDR3 DNA: TGTGCCACCAGCAGCGGACTAGACCAAGAGACCCAGTACTTC

V gene: TRBV18
D gene: TRBD2
clone size: -
J gene: TRBJ2-5
CDR3 protein: CASVPPAGETQYF
CDR3 DNA: TGTGCCAGCGTACCGCCAGCGGGGGAGACCCAGTACTTC

V gene: TRBV11-2
D gene: -
clone size: -
J gene: TRBJ2-5
CDR3 protein: CASSPSSGGATKYF
CDR3 DNA: TGTGCCAGCAGCCCCTCGTCGGGTGGGGCGACCAAATACTTC

V gene: TRBV18
D gene: TRBD1
clone size: few
J gene: TRBJ2-5
CDR3 protein: CASSQPDRGFGETQYF
CDR3 DNA: TGTGCCAGCTCACAACCGGACAGGGGTTTCGGAGAGACCCAGTACTTC

V gene: TRBV2
D gene: TRBD1
clone size: few
J gene: TRBJ1-5
CDR3 protein: CASSEGQGAQPQHF
CDR3 DNA: TGTGCCAGCAGTGAGGGACAGGGGGCTCAGCCCCAGCATTTT

V gene: TRBV27
D gene: -
clone size: -
J gene: TRBJ2-7
CDR3 protein: CASSVTYEQYF
CDR3 DNA: TGTGCCAGCAGTGTTACCTACGAGCAGTACTTC

V gene: TRBV5-1
D gene: -
clone size: few
J gene: TRBJ2-7
CDR3 protein: CASRPGSTLYEQYF
CDR3 DNA: TGCGCCAGCAGACCCGGTTCTACACTCTACGAGCAGTACTTC

V gene: TRBV20-1
D gene: -
clone size: -
J gene: TRBJ2-1
CDR3 protein: CSALGRGYSYNEQFF
CDR3 DNA: TGCAGTGCCCTTGGTCGGGGATACTCCTACAATGAGCAGTTCTTC

V gene: TRBV4-1
D gene: TRBD1
clone size: few
J gene: TRBJ1-3
CDR3 protein: CASSGQGVGNTIYF
CDR3 DNA: TGCGCCAGCAGCGGACAGGGGGTAGGAAACACCATATATTTT

V gene: TRBV9
D gene: -
clone size: -
J gene: TRBJ2-1
CDR3 protein: CASSVSGQAYNEQFF
CDR3 DNA: TGTGCCAGCAGCGTAAGCGGTCAGGCCTACAATGAGCAGTTCTTC

V gene: TRBV5-1
D gene: TRBD1
clone size: many
J gene: TRBJ1-1
CDR3 protein: CASSLVTGDVAEAFF
CDR3 DNA: TGCGCCAGCAGCTTGGTGACAGGGGATGTCGCTGAAGCTTTCTTT

V gene: TRBV4-1
D gene: -
clone size: few
J gene: TRBJ1-1
CDR3 protein: CASSQEGARLVAFF
CDR3 DNA: TGCGCCAGCAGCCAAGAAGGTGCTAGGTTGGTAGCTTTCTTT

V gene: TRBV18
D gene: -
clone size: few
J gene: TRBJ1-3
CDR3 protein: CASSPLRDLSGNTIYF
CDR3 DNA: TGTGCCAGCTCACCCCTACGTGACCTCTCTGGAAACACCATATATTTT

V gene: TRBV28
D gene: -
clone size: -
J gene: TRBJ2-1
CDR3 protein: CASRRAGGGNNEQFF
CDR3 DNA: TGTGCCAGCAGGCGGGCAGGGGGGGGTAACAATGAGCAGTTCTTC

V gene: TRBV7-2
D gene: TRBD1
clone size: many
J gene: TRBJ1-3
CDR3 protein: CASSFIATGAGNTIYF
CDR3 DNA: TGTGCCAGCAGCTTTATCGCCACAGGGGCTGGAAACACCATATATTTT

V gene: TRBV6-2/TRBV6-3
D gene: -
clone size: many
J gene: TRBJ1-1
CDR3 protein: CASRRRPALRVGRDGEAFF
CDR3 DNA: TGTGCCAGCAGACGGAGGCCAGCACTCAGGGTAGGACGGGACGGTGAAGCTTTCTTT

V gene: TRBV7-9
D gene: TRBD1
clone size: few
J gene: TRBJ1-1
CDR3 protein: CASRTAGQGTEAFF
CDR3 DNA: TGTGCCAGCAGAACTGCTGGACAGGGGACTGAAGCTTTCTTT

V gene: TRBV7-6
D gene: TRBD2
clone size: -
J gene: TRBJ2-3
CDR3 protein: CASSPSQGGGFTDTQYF
CDR3 DNA: TGTGCCAGCAGCCCGTCCCAGGGCGGGGGATTCACAGATACGCAGTATTTT

V gene: TRBV11-1
D gene: TRBD2
clone size: -
J gene: TRBJ2-1
CDR3 protein: CASSFGTSGGVGFYNEQFF
CDR3 DNA: TGTGCCAGCAGCTTTGGAACTAGCGGGGGGGTTGGTTTCTACAATGAGCAGTTCTTC

V gene: TRBV6-5
D gene: -
clone size: few
J gene: TRBJ1-2
CDR3 protein: CASSYSTAFTGINYGYTF
CDR3 DNA: TGTGCCAGCAGTTACTCCACCGCCTTTACAGGGATTAACTATGGCTACACCTTC

V gene: TRBV5-1
D gene: -
clone size: few
J gene: TRBJ1-1
CDR3 protein: CASRLPGAFF
CDR3 DNA: TGCGCCAGCAGATTGCCAGGGGCTTTCTTT

V gene: TRBV30
D gene: -
clone size: -
J gene: TRBJ2-3
CDR3 protein: CAWSGQSTDTQYF
CDR3 DNA: TGTGCCTGGAGTGGACAGAGCACAGATACGCAGTATTTT

V gene: TRBV3-1
D gene: -
clone size: few
J gene: TRBJ1-2
CDR3 protein: CASSQDGKSYTF
CDR3 DNA: TGTGCCAGCAGCCAAGATGGCAAGAGCTACACCTTC

V gene: TRBV12-3/TRBV12-4
D gene: -
clone size: few
J gene: TRBJ1-5
CDR3 protein: CASSLDSSNQPQHF
CDR3 DNA: TGTGCCAGCAGCCTCGACAGTAGCAATCAGCCCCAGCATTTT

V gene: TRBV5-1
D gene: -
clone size: -
J gene: TRBJ2-2
CDR3 protein: CASRFSERAGELFF
CDR3 DNA: TGCGCCAGCAGGTTCTCGGAGCGGGCCGGGGAGCTGTTTTTT

V gene: TRBV5-1
D gene: TRBD1
clone size: -
J gene: TRBJ2-2
CDR3 protein: CASYRTSGTGSTGELFF
CDR3 DNA: TGCGCCAGCTATCGAACATCCGGGACAGGGAGCACCGGGGAGCTGTTTTTT

V gene: TRBV29-1
D gene: -
clone size: few
J gene: TRBJ1-2
CDR3 protein: CSVEGGYYGYTF
CDR3 DNA: TGCAGCGTTGAAGGCGGGTACTATGGCTACACCTTC

V gene: TRBV7-2
D gene: -
clone size: few
J gene: TRBJ1-2
CDR3 protein: CASTRGTDTAAPYGYTF
CDR3 DNA: TGTGCCAGCACTCGGGGAACAGATACCGCCGCTCCCTATGGCTACACCTTC

V gene: TRBV27
D gene: TRBD2
clone size: many
J gene: TRBJ2-1
CDR3 protein: CASIGFSGGLYNEQFF
CDR3 DNA: TGTGCCAGCATAGGTTTCAGCGGGGGTCTCTACAATGAGCAGTTCTTC

V gene: TRBV20-1
D gene: -
clone size: many
J gene: TRBJ1-5
CDR3 protein: CSAREGGSNQPQHF
CDR3 DNA: TGCAGTGCTCGAGAGGGGGGAAGCAATCAGCCCCAGCATTTT

V gene: TRBV5-1
D gene: -
clone size: many
J gene: TRBJ1-2
CDR3 protein: CASSLVSGNYGYTF
CDR3 DNA: TGCGCCAGCAGCTTGGTGTCAGGGAACTATGGCTACACCTTC

V gene: TRBV12-3/TRBV12-4
D gene: -
clone size: many
J gene: TRBJ1-1
CDR3 protein: CASSFSGTEAFF
CDR3 DNA: TGTGCCAGCAGTTTTAGTGGCACTGAAGCTTTCTTT

V gene: TRBV6-1
D gene: TRBD2
clone size: few
J gene: TRBJ2-5
CDR3 protein: CASSRTSGGLYGETQYF
CDR3 DNA: TGTGCCAGCAGCCGGACTAGCGGGGGGCTCTACGGAGAGACCCAGTACTTC

V gene: TRBV7-8
D gene: -
clone size: few
J gene: TRBJ2-1
CDR3 protein: CASSFDTTTHNEQFF
CDR3 DNA: TGTGCCAGCAGCTTCGACACAACAACCCACAATGAGCAGTTCTTC

V gene: TRBV5-8
D gene: -
clone size: -
J gene: TRBJ2-7
CDR3 protein: CASSQTLYEQYF
CDR3 DNA: TGTGCCAGCAGCCAAACCCTCTACGAGCAGTACTTC

V gene: TRBV7-3
D gene: -
clone size: many
J gene: TRBJ2-7
CDR3 protein: CASSLNPARIYEQYF
CDR3 DNA: TGTGCCAGCAGCTTAAATCCGGCGCGAATCTACGAGCAGTACTTC

V gene: TRBV5-1
D gene: -
clone size: -
J gene: TRBJ2-1
CDR3 protein: CASSLAFYNEQFF
CDR3 DNA: TGCGCCAGCAGCTTGGCCTTCTACAATGAGCAGTTCTTC

V gene: TRBV27
D gene: -
clone size: -
J gene: TRBJ1-1
CDR3 protein: CASSSTAFWVDTEAFF
CDR3 DNA: TGTGCCAGCAGTAGTACAGCCTTTTGGGTGGATACTGAAGCTTTCTTT

V gene: TRBV12-3/TRBV12-4
D gene: -
clone size: -
J gene: TRBJ2-1
CDR3 protein: CASTKTGGQFF
CDR3 DNA: TGTGCCAGCACCAAGACAGGTGGGCAGTTCTTC